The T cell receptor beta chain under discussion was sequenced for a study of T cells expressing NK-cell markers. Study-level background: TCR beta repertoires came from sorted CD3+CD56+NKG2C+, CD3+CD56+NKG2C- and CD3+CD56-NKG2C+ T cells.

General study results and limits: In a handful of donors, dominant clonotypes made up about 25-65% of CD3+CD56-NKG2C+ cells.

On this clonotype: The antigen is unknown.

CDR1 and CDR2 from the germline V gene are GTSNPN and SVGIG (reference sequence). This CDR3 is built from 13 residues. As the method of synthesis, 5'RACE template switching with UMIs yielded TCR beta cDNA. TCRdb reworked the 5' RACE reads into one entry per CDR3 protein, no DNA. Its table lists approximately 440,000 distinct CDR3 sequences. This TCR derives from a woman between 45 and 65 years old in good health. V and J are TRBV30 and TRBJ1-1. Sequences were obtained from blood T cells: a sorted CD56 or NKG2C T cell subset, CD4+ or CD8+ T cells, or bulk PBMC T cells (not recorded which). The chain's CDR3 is CAWSDRRNTEAFF.